A single sample is the source of the 17 T cell receptor beta chains below, sequenced in a study of blood T cell repertoires in COVID-19. Produced via immunoSEQ multiplex PCR; TCRdb's table is partial and in-frame only. The table includes about 150,000 clones, under 85% detected once. Sequencing was done on a sample of peripheral blood. These receptors were taken from a man older than 75 with COVID-19, enrolled during active disease.

This clone is a singleton in its sample. The J gene is TRBJ1-4, the V gene TRBV12-3 or TRBV12-4; 8 bases align to TRBD1. This CDR3 has 13 residues. V shed 3 bases, J shed 8 bases, and the junction held 2 bases outside the gene matches. Written as DNA, the CDR3 is TGTGCCAGCAGTTTTGGACAGGGAGAAAAACTGTTTTTT. Its protein is CASSFGQGEKLFF.

V is TRBV7-9 and J is TRBJ1-6; D unclear. The length of the CDR3 is 14 residues. The V end lost 2 bases, the J end lost 4 bases, and 6 bases lay between the germline ends. In germline, CDR1 is SEHNR, CDR2 FQNEAQ (reference sequence). CDR3 DNA sequence: TGTGCCAGCAGCTTATCAGGATATAATTCACCCCTCCACTTT. This gives the protein CASSLSGYNSPLHF.

CDR3 region: CASSSSGTDSYEQYF. CDR3 DNA: TGTGCCAGTAGTTCCTCCGGGACAGACTCCTACGAGCAGTACTTC. The chain links TRBV19 to TRBJ2-7, with 7 bases identical to TRBD1. The germline CDR1 and CDR2 sequences are LNHDA and SQIVND (reference sequence). The length of the CDR3 is 15 residues. V lost 5 bases and J lost 0; bases outside the gene matches: 7.

V gene TRBV6-5 combines with J gene TRBJ1-6; tentatively, D is TRBD1 (5 bases). V was shortened by 6 bases and J by 4 bases, with 13 bases between the two germline ends. Looked up from germline, CDR1 is MNHEY and CDR2 is SVGAGI. The length of the CDR3 is 15 residues. The CDR3 region is CASRYRRDYNSPLHF. Here the CDR3 DNA reads TGTGCCAGCAGATACAGGAGGGATTATAATTCACCCCTCCACTTT.

The chain recombines TRBV7-9 with TRBJ1-3; TRBD1 agrees at 10 bases. The germline V gene has CDR1 SEHNR and CDR2 FQNEAQ (reference sequence). The V gene end was trimmed by 5 bases and the J gene end by 9 bases; junction bases not matched to a gene: 16. The CDR3 is 17 amino acids. The DNA of the CDR3 is TGTGCCAGCAGCCTCCGGGGACAGGGGACCCAGGAGGGCACCATATATTTT. It specifies CASSLRGQGTQEGTIYF.

The chain links TRBV11-3 to TRBJ1-6; 9 bases map to TRBD1. Germline CDR1 is SGHNT and CDR2 is YENEEA. The J segment lost 6 bases and the V segment lost 5 bases, leaving 8 bases of the junction unmatched. This CDR3 region has 16 residues. The CDR3 sequence is CASSPLRDRVNSPLHF. DNA for the CDR3: TGTGCCAGCAGCCCGCTAAGGGACAGGGTTAATTCACCCCTCCACTTT.

The chain combines TRBV28 with TRBJ1-1, with TRBD1 identical over 8 bases. With 4 bases clipped from V and 3 bases from J, the junction kept 10 bases outside the gene matches. The CDR3 is 16 amino acids. Germline V lookup: CDR1 MDHEN, CDR2 SYDVKM. The CDR3 nucleotides are TGTGCCAGCAGTTCACACCGGACAGGGCGGTACACTGAAGCTTTCTTT. Protein sequence: CASSSHRTGRYTEAFF.

The V and J genes are TRBV5-1 and TRBJ1-2; 8 nucleotides align to TRBD1. This CDR3 region has 16 residues. Germline loops: CDR1 SGHRS, CDR2 YFSETQ. Trimming took 0 bases from V and 1 from J; bases not matched to a gene: 5. In nucleotides, the CDR3 is TGCGCCAGCAGCTTGGCGGGACAGGCTCTTAACTATGGCTACACCTTC. Translated: CASSLAGQALNYGYTF.

CDR3 sequence: CSVDKDRAGGYTF. CDR3 coding DNA: TGCAGCGTTGACAAGGACAGGGCAGGCGGCTACACCTTC. The chain couples TRBV29-1 to TRBJ1-2; 8 nucleotides match TRBD1. The CDR3 sequence is 13 residues long. Losses at the gene ends were 3 bases for V and 8 bases for J; bases not matched to a gene: 8. Germline CDR1 and CDR2: SQVTM and ANQGSEA.

This chain connects TRBV18 to TRBJ1-5; no reliable D call. The CDR3 is 15 residues long. Trimming pared 3 bases from V and 0 bases from J, leaving 9 bases between. In germline, CDR1 is KGHSH, CDR2 LQKENI. The CDR3 is CASSPDWVSNQPQHF. The CDR3 region has the DNA TGTGCCAGCTCACCGGACTGGGTTAGCAATCAGCCCCAGCATTTT.

The gene calls are TRBV9 and TRBJ1-2, with D possibly TRBD1 on 6 matching bases. The V end was cut by 5 bases, the J end by 14 bases, with 22 bases between. Germline CDR1 is SGDLS and CDR2 is YYNGEE. The CDR3 sequence is 13 residues long. The CDR3 sequence is CASRERGHQGRTF. The CDR3 DNA sequence: TGTGCCAGCAGGGAACGGGGACATCAGGGACGGACCTTC. Combining the CDR3 with reference TRBV9 and TRBJ1-2 gives the whole variable domain DSGVTQTPKHLITATGQRVTLRCSPRSGDLSVYWYQQSLDQGLQFLIQYYNGEERAKGNILERFSAQQFPDLHSELNLSSLELGDSALYFCASRERGHQGRTFGSGTRLTVV.

The CDR3 nucleotides are TGTGCCAGCAGCCGGGACAGACGCTCCTATAATTCACCCCTCCACTTT. It codes for CASSRDRRSYNSPLHF. This chain uses TRBV11-2 with TRBJ1-6; 7 bases fit TRBD1. The CDR3 contains 16 residues. With 5 bases clipped from V and 0 bases from J, the junction kept 4 bases outside the gene matches. Germline CDR1 SGHAT, CDR2 FQNNGV.

The chain links TRBV6-5 to TRBJ2-3; 8 nucleotides line up with TRBD2. The CDR3 spans 15 residues. V lost 5 bases, J lost 5 bases, and 9 bases stayed unmatched. The germline gives CDR1 MNHEY, CDR2 SVGAGI. The chain's CDR3 is CASSRIAGRRDTQYF. In nucleotides, the CDR3 is TGTGCCAGCAGTCGCATAGCGGGGCGGAGAGATACGCAGTATTTT.

The chain couples TRBV6-4 to TRBJ2-6; TRBD2 agrees at 13 bases. Germline V gene data show CDR1 as MRHNA and CDR2 as SNTAGT. The V and J ends lost 4 bases and 4 bases, in that order; junction bases with no gene match: 4. This CDR3 spans 17 amino acids. The CDR3 DNA reads TGTGCCAGCAGTGCCGGACTAGCGGGGGCCGGGGCCAACGTCCTGACTTTC. Translated: CASSAGLAGAGANVLTF.

The chain uses TRBV4-2 and TRBJ2-5; TRBD2 agrees at 13 bases. CDR1 LGHNA and CDR2 YNFKEQ come from the germline V gene. The V gene end was trimmed by 1 base and the J gene end by 2 bases; junction bases not matched to a gene: 1. This CDR3 has 16 residues. In DNA form, the CDR3 reads TGTGCCAGCAGCCAAGCGACTAGCGGGGGGCAAGAGACCCAGTACTTC. Translation: CASSQATSGGQETQYF.

This rearrangement joins TRBV2 to TRBJ2-7; maybe TRBD1 (6 bases). Germline V lookup: CDR1 SNHLY, CDR2 FYNNEI. The CDR3 extends over 15 amino acids. Trimming removed 6 bases at V and 1 base at J, with 16 bases between. In nucleotides, the CDR3 is TGTGCCAGCAGCCCAGGACAGTTTTCTTCCTACGAGCAGTACTTC. Translated: CASSPGQFSSYEQYF.

This chain connects TRBV9 to TRBJ2-1; 7 positions agree with TRBD1. This CDR3 spans 16 amino acids. In germline, CDR1 is SGDLS, CDR2 YYNGEE. V dropped 4 bases and J dropped 0; count of bases not matched to a gene: 7. CDR3: CASSPPTGTSYNEQFF. In nucleotides, the CDR3 is TGTGCCAGCAGCCCCCCGACAGGGACCTCCTACAATGAGCAGTTCTTC.